This T cell receptor beta chain was identified in a study of memory CD4+ T cells and cytomegalovirus serostatus. Study-level findings and limits: The CMV-associated TCR signature appears largely within the CD4+ memory repertoire. CD4+ memory repertoires contained about 40% of the 164 reported CMV TCRbeta sequences.

The germline V gene encodes CDR1 SGHRS and CDR2 YFSETQ. V lost 4 bases to trimming and J lost 5 bases, with 11 bases between them. This CDR3 is built from 13 residues. The sort gate was single viable CD3+CD4+CD8-CD45RO+ cells for memory CD4+ T cells. Serum IgG to CMV pp150, pp28, p38 and p52 defined serostatus. CD4+ T cells were isolated by positive magnetic selection. Of note for this clone: No antigen is known for it.

Here immunoSEQ multiplex PCR was the method, and the copy in TCRdb shows in-frame clones only, minus some. This sample has tens of thousands of clones, with approximately 78% found just once. What was sequenced was memory CD4+ T cells from blood. This clonotype was sampled from an adult in good health and CMV-seronegative. The gene calls are TRBV5-1 and TRBJ2-3; D may match TRBD1 or TRBD2 (5 bases each). This CDR3 reads CASSPGTVDTQYF. The CDR3 coding sequence is TGCGCCAGCAGCCCCGGGACGGTAGATACGCAGTATTTT.